This note documents a single TCR beta chain sequence. A few counts support this clonotype. Its antigen remains unidentified. No base quality values were provided; no much bigger clone lies one nucleotide off. These data are taken from a study of human T cells and chemical hapten exposure (dated by TCRdb to the early 2020s). About the investigation overall: For sensitization, 2% DPC in acetone was applied to a roughly 2 cm by roughly 2 cm area of upper inner arm skin. Weekly therapeutic DPC doses were additionally applied to the scalp of patients throughout the roughly 24-week study period. Patch testing on the upper back used Finn chambers containing 0.01% DPC, with scoring done after 6 days according to International Contact Dermatitis Research Group standards. Most of the patients in the cohort were female, and the cohort covered alopecia areata with under or over 50% scalp involvement, alopecia totalis and alopecia universalis. The libraries were sequenced as a pool, and the TCR yield per sample differed mostly because of small variations in library volumes within the pool. The study tracked peripheral blood TCR repertoire changes in vivo during primary and secondary sensitization to the hapten diphenylcyclopropenone (DPC) in alopecia patients. Blood samples were taken from patients before sensitization (week 0) and then at 2, 6 and about 24 weeks after DPC sensitization. Blood for TCR sequencing was provided by twenty-nine alopecia patients at one to four time points (pre-sensitization, 2, 6 and 24 weeks).

In light of the paper, this sample's time point label describes: patch test 2, 6 weeks after DPC sensitization. The sample's treatment or condition, from its label and the paper: therapeutic diphenylcyclopropenone sensitization with weekly scalp DPC. Blood at each patch-test visit was drawn before the patch test was applied. Patients were eligible if aged 18 to 70, diagnosed with alopecia and judged suitable for DPC therapy, and pregnant patients were excluded. Total RNA was extracted from unfractionated whole blood collected in Tempus Blood RNA tubes. Library preparation used RACE. The sequencing machine was a NextSeq 500. During library preparation, unique molecular identifiers were attached to individual cDNA molecules so that TCRs could be counted in a quantitative, reproducible way. Each blood RNA sample was used to sequence both TCR alpha and TCR beta chains. Concerning the study's data processing: A median of roughly 99,000 TCRs per sample was observed, with a range of about 23,224 to 750,000. V, J and CDR3 annotation of the TCR reads was performed with the Decombinator software suite. For PS versus PT1 abundance plots, all samples were subsampled to the same number of TCRs (28,000). TCRs were defined as expanded if absent before sensitization and observed at least eight times at the 2-week time point. The public reads were reprocessed in TCRdb via fastp at Q25 and MiXCR, keeping in-frame beta chains. CDR3 protein duplicates are merged, each entry listing the most common genes and DNA. These V and J calls originate from TCRdb's pipeline instead of the authors' own analysis. The sample table contains a few hundred thousand distinct CDR3 sequences; only one count was recorded for around 6% of them. Clones ranked in the top ten supply roughly 5.4% of the sample.

The CDR3 runs 13 residues from the cysteine to the phenylalanine. The retained sequence is limited to the CDR3, 39 bases, with the frame set at the first base. Trimming takes 2 bases from V and 6 bases from J, and the germline ends sit 11 bases apart. The germline V gene (reference sequence) yields DFQATT for CDR1 and SNEGSKA for CDR2. General study outcomes and caveats: Because all patients had alopecia, a presumed autoimmune disease, the immune response of the patients might differ from that of healthy individuals. DPC sensitization did not change how many TCRs were above 1 in 1000 frequency, and no evidence was found of alterations in global repertoire structure. The number of PT1 expanded TCRs positively correlated with patch test score, significant at thresholds 8, 16 and 32 but not 4. Significantly more large CDR3 similarity clusters were formed by expanded TCRs than by pre-sensitization or healthy control sets, consistent with antigen-driven responses. Repeated subsampling changed both the strength of the expansion versus patch-test correlation and the threshold at which the correlation became significant.

The chain couples TRBV20-1 to TRBJ1-5; TRBD1 is perhaps the D gene, given 6 matching bases. The material was whole blood, obtained in connection with sensitization to the hapten diphenylcyclopropenone (DPC). The receptor was isolated from a woman under 30 with alopecia areata. Some clones in this sample may be carry-over from other donors' samples. The nucleotides read TGCAGTGCTAGATCACAGGGCGCTCAGCCCCAGCATTTT. This encodes CSARSQGAQPQHF.